These T cell receptor beta chains were read from a single sample in a study of graft-versus-host responses after intestinal transplantation. What these receptors recognize is not known. Produced via immunoSEQ multiplex PCR; TCRdb's table is partial and in-frame only. Among approximately 75,000 clones listed, roughly 89% were seen once. The sample was unstimulated CD8+ T cells sorted from spleen or lymph node cells, taken before transplant. These receptors originate from a human donor who was the organ donor for an intestinal transplant. Both conserved end residues are part of each CDR3. Fields, in order: V gene, J gene, D gene, CDR3 DNA, CDR3 protein. A D gene is named only where the DNA matches it firmly.

TRBV19,TRBJ1-1,NA,TGTGCCAGTAGTATCGGGAACACTGAAGCTTTCTTT,CASSIGNTEAFF
TRBV6-6,TRBJ1-1,NA,TGTGCCAGCAGTTACAGGAGGGGTGCTGAAGCTTTCTTT,CASSYRRGAEAFF
TRBV7-2,TRBJ2-1,TRBD2,TGTGCCAGCAGCTTAAAGTGGTCCGGACTAGCCGGGCATGAGCAGTTCTTC,CASSLKWSGLAGHEQFF
TRBV13,TRBJ2-6,NA,TGTGCCATAAAGCGGGGGGCCAACGTCCTGACTTTC,CAIKRGANVLTF
TRBV9,TRBJ2-2,TRBD1,TGTGCCAGCAGCGTAGCTTTGGGACAGGGGGCCGGGGAGCTGTTTTTT,CASSVALGQGAGELFF
TRBV4-3,TRBJ2-6,NA,TGCGCCAGCAGCCAAGTGAGTGGCTCTGGGGCCAACGTCCTGACTTTC,CASSQVSGSGANVLTF
TRBV9,TRBJ2-2,TRBD1,TGTGCCAGCAGCGCCAGGGACAGCCCAAGTAGGACCGGGGAGCTGTTTTTT,CASSARDSPSRTGELFF
TRBV4-2,TRBJ2-1,NA,TGTGCCAGCAGCCAGGGACTTTTACGGGAGCAGTTCTTC,CASSQGLLREQFF
TRBV6-1,TRBJ1-4,TRBD1,TGTGCCAGCAGAGATCCGGGACAGGGGGTAGAAAAACTGTTTTTT,CASRDPGQGVEKLFF
TRBV28,TRBJ1-1,NA,TGTGCCAACGAAGCTCTTATAAGCAACACTGAAGCTTTCTTT,CANEALISNTEAFF
TRBV5-6,TRBJ1-3,NA,TGTGCCAGCAGCTTGGAAGGGGTCTCTGGAAACACCATATATTTT,CASSLEGVSGNTIYF